This is a list of T cell receptor beta chains from one sample in a study of blood T cells in healthy people across ages. MiXCR, run by TCRdb on the 5' RACE reads, gives a single entry per CDR3 protein. The repertoire includes around 800,000 distinct CDR3 sequences, around 62% of them detected once, and roughly 26% sits in the top ten. Input material: blood. Receptors originate from a man younger than 45 in good health. Both conserved end residues are part of each CDR3. A D gene is named only where the DNA matches it firmly. Size is omitted from some rows. Given values are once, few, many or a class for expanded clones.

j_call clone_size d_call v_call cdr3_aa cdr3_nt
TRBJ1-4 - TRBD1 TRBV13 CASSGDRGHEKLFF TGTGCCAGCAGCGGGGACAGGGGACATGAAAAACTGTTTTTT
TRBJ2-1 - - TRBV5-1 CASSLAWDKDEQFF TGCGCCAGCAGCTTGGCCTGGGATAAGGATGAGCAGTTCTTC
TRBJ2-1 many TRBD2 TRBV9 CASSFSGGFWNEQFF TGTGCCAGCAGCTTTAGCGGGGGGTTTTGGAATGAGCAGTTCTTC
TRBJ2-2 - - TRBV29-1 CSARGHRDTGELFF TGCAGCGCAAGGGGACATAGGGACACCGGGGAGCTGTTTTTT
TRBJ2-2 - TRBD1 TRBV5-1 CASSLRQGVTGELFF TGCGCCAGCAGCTTGCGACAGGGAGTCACCGGGGAGCTGTTTTTT
TRBJ2-7 many TRBD2 TRBV10-3 CAISESGTSGVEQYF TGTGCCATCAGTGAGTCGGGGACTAGCGGGGTCGAGCAGTACTTC
TRBJ2-5 once - TRBV7-3 CASSPNRGGETQYF TGTGCCAGCAGCCCGAACAGGGGAGGGGAGACCCAGTACTTC
TRBJ2-4 - - TRBV20-1 CSVGLAKNIQYF TGCAGTGTGGGTCTAGCCAAAAACATTCAGTACTTC
TRBJ2-5 - TRBD1 TRBV28 CASSSLQGMETQYF TGTGCCAGCAGTTCTCTACAGGGGATGGAGACCCAGTACTTC
TRBJ2-3 - - TRBV7-2 CASSLENGGWSTDTQYF TGTGCCAGCAGCTTAGAAAATGGGGGTTGGAGCACAGATACGCAGTATTTT
TRBJ2-1 - - TRBV5-5 CASSLSSAEYNEQFF TGTGCCAGCAGCTTGAGTAGCGCGGAGTACAATGAGCAGTTCTTC
TRBJ2-7 - - TRBV29-1 CSVGGEAGAPYEQYF TGCAGCGTTGGGGGGGAGGCAGGAGCCCCCTACGAGCAGTACTTC
TRBJ1-6 - - TRBV5-1 CASSPNDSPLHF TGCGCCAGCAGCCCCAATGATTCACCCCTCCACTTT
TRBJ2-7 few TRBD1 TRBV6-5 CASSTPGQGRYEQYF TGTGCCAGCAGTACCCCCGGACAGGGGAGATACGAGCAGTACTTC
TRBJ1-2 - - TRBV20-1 CSALRGAGYTF TGCAGTGCCCTGAGGGGCGCTGGCTACACCTTC
TRBJ2-7 few TRBD1 TRBV29-1 CSVRTGTGPYEQYF TGCAGCGTTCGTACCGGGACAGGACCGTACGAGCAGTACTTC
TRBJ2-7 - TRBD2 TRBV7-2 CASSLKERGYSYEQYF TGTGCCAGCAGCTTAAAGGAGCGGGGATACTCCTACGAGCAGTACTTC
TRBJ1-1 - TRBD1 TRBV6-2/TRBV6-3 CASSYSEDRGGTEAFF TGTGCCAGCAGTTACTCCGAAGACAGGGGAGGCACTGAAGCTTTCTTT
TRBJ2-7 - TRBD2 TRBV6-2/TRBV6-3 CASSYSVGTSGYEQYF TGTGCCAGCAGTTACTCGGTCGGGACTAGCGGCTACGAGCAGTACTTC
TRBJ2-3 - - TRBV7-2 CASSLVGAYGTDTQYF TGTGCCAGCAGCTTAGTGGGGGCCTATGGGACAGATACGCAGTATTTT
TRBJ2-1 - - TRBV7-2 CASSLARSSSCNEQFF TGTGCCAGCAGCTTAGCCCGGAGTAGCTCCTGCAATGAGCAGTTCTTC
TRBJ2-4 - TRBD1 TRBV15 CATSSLRDRLAKNIQYF TGTGCCACCAGCTCCCTCCGGGACAGATTAGCCAAAAACATTCAGTACTTC
TRBJ1-6 few - TRBV7-2 CASSLSPGTLHF TGTGCCAGCAGCCTTTCTCCTGGAACCCTCCACTTT
TRBJ2-4 - - TRBV29-1 CSVKGLAKNIQYF TGCAGCGTCAAGGGATTAGCCAAAAACATTCAGTACTTC
TRBJ2-5 few - TRBV27 CASSLIGSGETQYF TGTGCCAGCAGTTTGATTGGGTCGGGAGAGACCCAGTACTTC
TRBJ2-6 - - TRBV6-5 CASNPGQGTGANVLTF TGTGCCAGCAACCCCGGGCAGGGGACAGGGGCCAACGTCCTGACTTTC
TRBJ2-7 - - TRBV6-5 CASTNGGYEQYF TGTGCCAGCACGAACGGGGGTTACGAGCAGTACTTC
TRBJ2-3 - - TRBV7-3 CASSPGPVLPGTDTQYF TGTGCCAGCAGCCCCGGGCCAGTGTTACCAGGGACAGATACGCAGTATTTT
TRBJ1-5 - - TRBV7-9 CASSLNQRYNQPQHF TGTGCCAGCAGCTTGAATCAGAGGTACAATCAGCCCCAGCATTTT
TRBJ2-5 - - TRBV7-6 CASSLPAWETQYF TGTGCCAGCAGCCTGCCTGCTTGGGAGACCCAGTACTTC
TRBJ2-1 few TRBD2 TRBV6-4 CASSDSGGAREQFF TGTGCCAGCAGTGACAGCGGGGGGGCAAGGGAGCAGTTCTTC
TRBJ2-7 - - TRBV3-1 CASSQATGPNEQYF TGTGCCAGCAGCCAAGCCACAGGGCCGAACGAGCAGTACTTC
TRBJ2-1 - TRBD2 TRBV9 CASSVGTSGGAGNEQFF TGTGCCAGCAGCGTTGGGACTAGCGGGGGGGCAGGCAATGAGCAGTTCTTC
TRBJ1-2 - - TRBV7-2 CASSASRGATDGYTF TGTGCCAGCAGCGCCTCCCGGGGGGCGACGGATGGCTACACCTTC
TRBJ2-3 - - TRBV4-2 CASSQDPDTGSTDTQYF TGTGCCAGCAGCCAAGATCCGGACACTGGTAGCACAGATACGCAGTATTTT
TRBJ1-6 - - TRBV5-1 CASSWTGDNSPLHF TGCGCCAGCAGCTGGACTGGAGATAATTCACCCCTCCACTTT
TRBJ2-5 - - TRBV2 CASSERGAGETQYF TGTGCCAGCAGTGAACGAGGCGCGGGGGAGACCCAGTACTTC
TRBJ2-3 few - TRBV13 CASSPGIWLYF TGTGCCAGCAGCCCCGGGATCTGGCTGTATTTT
TRBJ2-7 - TRBD1 TRBV10-3 CAISNPDRRLYYEQYF TGTGCCATCAGCAATCCGGACAGGAGGCTCTACTACGAGCAGTACTTC
TRBJ2-1 - - TRBV6-2/TRBV6-3 CASTYRVNSYSEQFF TGTGCCAGCACCTACAGGGTAAACTCCTACAGTGAGCAGTTCTTC
TRBJ2-3 - TRBD1 TRBV10-3 CAITGQGPTDTQYF TGTGCCATCACGGGACAGGGCCCCACAGATACGCAGTATTTT
TRBJ2-7 - - TRBV28 CANSSPYEQYF TGTGCCAACAGTTCTCCCTACGAGCAGTACTTC
TRBJ1-4 - - TRBV29-1 CSVLSTATNEKLFF TGCAGCGTTCTGTCGACAGCAACTAATGAAAAACTGTTTTTT
TRBJ2-1 - TRBD1 TRBV11-3 CASSPTMTGIIEQFF TGTGCCAGCAGCCCCACGATGACAGGGATTATTGAGCAGTTCTTC
TRBJ2-3 - - TRBV12-3/TRBV12-4 CASSFTRSTDTQYF TGTGCCAGCAGTTTCACACGGAGCACAGATACGCAGTATTTT
TRBJ2-5 - - TRBV7-3 CASSLTGGLGGETQYF TGTGCCAGCAGCCTGACGGGGGGCCTGGGAGGAGAGACCCAGTACTTC
TRBJ2-5 - - TRBV6-2/TRBV6-3 CASRGFGTQYF TGTGCCAGCAGGGGTTTTGGGACCCAGTACTTC
TRBJ2-3 - TRBD2 TRBV5-4 CASSRTSGAITDTQYF TGTGCCAGCAGCCGGACTAGCGGGGCAATCACAGATACGCAGTATTTT
TRBJ2-3 - TRBD2 TRBV10-3 CAISEGRGADTQYF TGTGCCATCAGTGAAGGGCGGGGGGCTGATACGCAGTATTTT
TRBJ1-6 - - TRBV7-9 CASSLGQVHNSPLHF TGTGCCAGCAGCTTAGGACAGGTCCATAATTCACCCCTCCACTTT
TRBJ2-7 - - TRBV4-3 CASSQDRTNYEQYF TGCGCCAGCAGCCAAGATCGGACTAACTACGAGCAGTACTTC
TRBJ2-2 - - TRBV4-3 CASGQDFAIPGELFF TGCGCCAGCGGCCAAGATTTCGCGATTCCCGGGGAGCTGTTTTTT
TRBJ2-3 - - TRBV7-2 CASSFWGQVTDTQYF TGTGCCAGCAGCTTTTGGGGGCAGGTCACAGATACGCAGTATTTT
TRBJ2-1 few TRBD2 TRBV27 CASSLPSGGYNEQFF TGTGCCAGCAGTTTACCTTCGGGGGGGTACAATGAGCAGTTCTTC
TRBJ2-1 - - TRBV7-2 CASSLAGVVNEQFF TGTGCCAGCAGCTTAGCAGGGGTCGTCAATGAGCAGTTCTTC
TRBJ2-7 - - TRBV18 CASSPTERGEQYF TGTGCCAGCTCCCCCACGGAACGGGGGGAGCAGTACTTC
TRBJ1-2 - - TRBV3-1 CASSPIQGINTF TGTGCCAGCAGTCCTATTCAGGGAATAAACACCTTC
TRBJ2-7 once - TRBV29-1 CSVEVIPKHEQYF TGCAGCGTTGAAGTTATTCCCAAGCACGAGCAGTACTTC
TRBJ1-2 - - TRBV7-8 CASSLVWAGLSYGYTF TGTGCCAGCAGCTTAGTATGGGCCGGGTTGAGCTATGGCTACACCTTC